Given below is one T cell receptor (beta chain) in context. This CDR3 is 15 amino acids long. J gave up 6 bases and V 5 bases, and 10 bases lay outside the gene matches. From germline, CDR1 is LNHDA and CDR2 SQIVND (reference sequence). These data come from a study of T-cell memory formation after mild COVID-19. TCRdb passed the 5' RACE reads through MiXCR, listing each CDR3 protein once. This repertoire shows around 180,000 distinct CDR3 sequences, around 16% found once; its top ten account for approximately 2.2%. The clonotype originates from an adult woman who had mild COVID-19 (a few samples of this study predate the infection). Cell type and time point are not known. V gene TRBV19 combines with J gene TRBJ2-1; 7 bases are a match to TRBD2. Input material: PBMCs or a T cell subset sorted from them (not recorded which). The CDR3 region has the DNA TGTGCCAGTAGTGCGCTGGGGAGGGTCCGCAATGAGCAGTTCTTC. Translated: CASSALGRVRNEQFF.